This TCR beta chain was retrieved from a study of T cells expressing NK-cell markers. Overall study: Sorted CD3+CD56+NKG2C+, CD3+CD56+NKG2C- and CD3+CD56-NKG2C+ T-cell subsets were beta-chain profiled.

Remarks on this clonotype: Its antigen is undetermined.

General study points: The same clonotypes also predominated in the CD3+CD56-NKG2C+ fraction of a few donors.

CDR1 is SNHLY, CDR2 FYNNEI, per germline. CDR3 length: 12 residues. TCR beta cDNA was made by 5'RACE template switching with UMIs. TCRdb re-called the 5' RACE reads and gives one entry per CDR3 protein, without DNA. The sample totals some 340,000 distinct CDR3 sequences; its top ten clones hold roughly 5.2%. Material for sequencing was blood T cells: a sorted CD56 or NKG2C T cell subset, CD4+ or CD8+ T cells, or bulk PBMC T cells (not recorded which). This clonotype was sampled from a man aged 18 to 70 in good health. The chain carries TRBV2 and TRBJ2-3. The CDR3 here is CASRLLEDTQYF.